These T cell receptor beta chains were read from a single sample in a study of identical twins. TCRdb processed the 5' RACE reads anew with MiXCR; each CDR3 protein has one entry. The sample lists hundreds of thousands of distinct CDR3 sequences, roughly an eighth occurring once. These data are also associated with another study on yellow fever vaccine responses in identical twins.

The sequencing input was PBMCs. The receptors shown here come from a woman in her late teens or twenties in good health. Both conserved end residues are part of each CDR3. D genes are given only for firm matches. Clone size is not always given. Where it is, it says once, few, many or a class for expanded clones.

TRBJ2-1 | TRBD2 | 15 | TRBV12-3/TRBV12-4 | many | TGTGCCAGCAGATCTAGGACTAGCGGGAACAATGAGCAGTTCTTC | CASRSRTSGNNEQFF
TRBJ1-5 | - | 14 | TRBV20-1 | - | TGCAGTGGAGGTAAGGGGCTTGGCAATCAGCCCCAGCATTTT | CSGGKGLGNQPQHF
TRBJ2-3 | TRBD1 | 15 | TRBV18 | few | TGTGCCAGCTCACCAGCAGGGACAGGGAATAAGGTGCAGTATTTT | CASSPAGTGNKVQYF
TRBJ1-5 | - | 16 | TRBV7-9 | few | TGTGCCAGCAGCTTAGGGGGTATAACAGGGAATCAGCCCCAGCATTTT | CASSLGGITGNQPQHF
TRBJ2-4 | - | 16 | TRBV18 | - | TGTGCCAGCTCACCGTCATCCGCACTAGCCAAAAACATTCAGTACTTC | CASSPSSALAKNIQYF
TRBJ2-4 | TRBD2 | 14 | TRBV12-3/TRBV12-4 | many | TGTGCCAGCAGTTTGGGACTAGCGGGGAACATTCAGTACTTC | CASSLGLAGNIQYF
TRBJ1-6 | TRBD1 | 15 | TRBV6-1 | few | TGTGCCAGCAAAAGCACCGGGACAGGGGTTTCACCCCTCCACTTT | CASKSTGTGVSPLHF
TRBJ2-1 | TRBD2 | 15 | TRBV6-1 | few | TGTGCCAGCACTAAAAGCGGGACCTCCTACAATGAGCAGTTCTTC | CASTKSGTSYNEQFF
TRBJ1-5 | - | 15 | TRBV6-2/TRBV6-3 | - | TGTGCCAGCAGTTATCCCGGGTGGGACAATCAGCCCCAGCATTTT | CASSYPGWDNQPQHF
TRBJ1-1 | - | 14 | TRBV28 | many | TGTGCCAGCAGTCGCGGACAGAGGAAGAGTGAAGCTTTCTTT | CASSRGQRKSEAFF
TRBJ2-3 | - | 15 | TRBV7-6 | few | TGTGCCAGCAGCTTAGTACCCGGGGGCGAGGATACGCAGTATTTT | CASSLVPGGEDTQYF
TRBJ2-2 | - | 13 | TRBV14 | - | TGTGCCAGCAGCCAAGCGGCGGTCGGGGAGCTGTTTTTT | CASSQAAVGELFF
TRBJ2-7 | TRBD1 | 17 | TRBV12-3/TRBV12-4 | - | TGTGCCAGCAGCCCACTCACCGGGACAGGGGGAAAATACGAGCAGTACTTC | CASSPLTGTGGKYEQYF
TRBJ2-7 | - | 16 | TRBV7-9 | - | TGTGCCAGCAGCTTAGCGCATACACGGCCGCCCTACGAGCAGTACTTC | CASSLAHTRPPYEQYF
TRBJ2-5 | TRBD2 | 15 | TRBV28 | - | TGTGCCAGCAGTTCTCCGGGACTAGCGGTGGAGACCCAGTACTTC | CASSSPGLAVETQYF
TRBJ2-5 | - | 14 | TRBV5-1 | few | TGCGCCAGCACCCTAGCCGGGAGAAAAGAGACCCAGTACTTC | CASTLAGRKETQYF
TRBJ2-2 | TRBD1 | 15 | TRBV2 | few | TGTGCCAGCAGTCCAGGACAGGCGGTTTACGGGGAGCTGTTTTTT | CASSPGQAVYGELFF
TRBJ2-1 | TRBD2 | 16 | TRBV4-1 | few | TGCGCCAGCAGCCAAGATCCTCCCGGGACTAGTAATGAGCAGTTCTTC | CASSQDPPGTSNEQFF
TRBJ2-7 | - | 14 | TRBV12-3/TRBV12-4 | few | TGTGCCAGCAGTCCCTTCCTGAGACTCTACGAGCAGTACTTC | CASSPFLRLYEQYF
TRBJ2-1 | - | 15 | TRBV24-1 | many | TGTGCCACCAGTGATTTCAGGGGCTCCTACAATGAGCAGTTCTTC | CATSDFRGSYNEQFF
TRBJ2-1 | - | 17 | TRBV15 | few | TGTGCCACCAGCAGAGATCTTGGGGGAGGCGTCTACAATGAGCAGTTCTTC | CATSRDLGGGVYNEQFF
TRBJ2-2 | - | 16 | TRBV7-9 | few | TGTGCCAGCAGCTTAGGGGACTCCTCGAACACCGGGGAGCTGTTTTTT | CASSLGDSSNTGELFF
TRBJ2-4 | TRBD1 | 13 | TRBV27 | - | TGTGCCAGCAGACAAGACAGGGGGTACATTCAGTACTTC | CASRQDRGYIQYF
TRBJ2-1 | TRBD2 | 16 | TRBV5-1 | - | TGCGCCAGCAGCTTGGAGGGACTAGCTATAATAAATGAGCAGTTCTTC | CASSLEGLAIINEQFF
TRBJ1-2 | TRBD1 | 15 | TRBV2 | few | TGTGCCAGCAGCGAATCCGGGACAGGGTTTGTTGGCTACACCTTC | CASSESGTGFVGYTF
TRBJ1-3 | - | 12 | TRBV12-3/TRBV12-4 | many | TGTGCCAGCAGCCAAAATGGAAACACCATATATTTT | CASSQNGNTIYF
TRBJ1-6 | TRBD1 | 15 | TRBV4-1 | few | TGCGCCAGCAGCCAAGTTGGGACAGCAAATTCACCCCTCCACTTT | CASSQVGTANSPLHF
TRBJ2-3 | - | 13 | TRBV5-8 | few | TGTGCCAGCCTAACAGACTACGCAGATACGCAGTATTTT | CASLTDYADTQYF
TRBJ2-5 | - | 14 | TRBV12-3/TRBV12-4 | many | TGTGCCAGCAGTCCGTCCCGGGACTCTGGGACCCAGTACTTC | CASSPSRDSGTQYF
TRBJ2-1 | TRBD2 | 16 | TRBV28 | few | TGTGCCAGCAGTTTACTTCTAGCGGGGGGGTACAATGAGCAGTTCTTC | CASSLLLAGGYNEQFF
TRBJ2-1 | - | 13 | TRBV7-9 | few | TGTGCCAGCAGCTCTGCTAGCTGGGATGAGCAGTTCTTC | CASSSASWDEQFF